The sequence of this T cell receptor (beta chain) was determined in a study of cytomegalovirus exposure and HLA in healthy donors. Vbeta (60) and Jbeta (13) primers were used in the PCR. TCRdb's copy holds only in-frame clones and misses some; the assay was immunoSEQ multiplex PCR. The data hold roughly 190,000 clones, with 82% observed a single time. The CDR3 extends over 15 amino acids. The germline CDR1 and CDR2 sequences are SGHAT and FQNNGV. V was clipped by 6 bases and J by 7 bases, with 19 bases between them. This clonotype originated in a woman younger than 35 in good health and CMV-seronegative. The rearrangement joins TRBV11-2 to TRBJ2-1; possibly TRBD2 for D (6 bases). Sequenced: PBMCs. The CDR3 bases are TGTGCCAGCAGTCTGACGGTGGGAGGCTTGAATGAGCAGTTCTTC. This gives the protein CASSLTVGGLNEQFF.